The 19 T cell receptor beta chains presented below share a single source sample, sequenced in a study of OX40 agonist ivuxolimab in advanced cancers. Profiling relied on immunoSEQ multiplex PCR, and the TCRdb table lists in-frame clones only, not all of them. The sample consists of about 72,000 clones, 88% of them appearing once. The specimen was CD4+ or CD8+ T cells sorted from blood, collected in a trial of the OX40 agonist ivuxolimab. These receptors all stem from an adult with an advanced solid tumor such as melanoma, head and neck, liver or kidney cancer.

In its sample, this clone was seen a few times. This chain's CDR3 is CANSRSNRYQETQYF. The CDR3 bases are TGTGCCAATAGCAGGTCCAATCGGTACCAAGAGACCCAGTACTTC. The V call is TRBV6-9, the J call TRBJ2-5; D is uncertain. CDR1 and CDR2 from the germline V gene are MNHGY and SVAAGI. The length of the CDR3 is 15 residues. V lost 10 bases and J lost 0, with 18 bases in between.

The rearrangement joins TRBV6-6 to TRBJ2-1, with 9 bases matching TRBD2. V lost 2 bases to trimming and J lost 9 bases; unmatched junction nucleotides: 11. The CDR3 extends over 16 amino acids. The germline CDR1 and CDR2 sequences are MNHNY and SVGAGI (reference sequence). The DNA for the CDR3 is TGTGCCAGCAGTTACGAGGGACTAGCTGGACGGGGTGAGCAGTTCTTC. As protein: CASSYEGLAGRGEQFF.

CDR3 in DNA: TGCAGCGCCGGGGGACTAGCGGGAGAAGAGACCCAGTACTTC. This codes for CSAGGLAGEETQYF. The chain links TRBV29-1 to TRBJ2-5; 14 nucleotides line up with TRBD2. The CDR3 is made up of 14 amino acids. Trimming cost V 7 bases and J 3 bases; bases outside gene matches: 4. The germline CDR1 and CDR2 sequences are SQVTM and ANQGSEA.

This rearrangement joins TRBV7-3 to TRBJ2-1; D might be TRBD1 (5 bases). This CDR3 region has 14 residues. From germline, CDR1 is SGHTA and CDR2 FQGTGA. Trimming removed 3 bases at V and 7 bases at J, with 13 bases between. The CDR3 here is CASSFFGAQNEQFF. In DNA, the CDR3 is TGTGCCAGCAGCTTTTTTGGGGCGCAGAATGAGCAGTTCTTC.

Worth noting for this clone: Other DNA sequences in the same sample also yield this CDR3. This sequence joins TRBV2 and TRBJ2-7, with D uncertain. Germline CDR1 SNHLY, CDR2 FYNNEI. Trimming took 2 bases from V and 4 from J, leaving 3 bases between them. The CDR3 is made up of 11 amino acids. The CDR3 spells CASSERYEQYF. The CDR3 DNA reads as TGTGCCAGCAGTGAACGGTACGAGCAGTACTTC.

This chain uses TRBV5-1 with TRBJ1-1; 8 bases are a match to TRBD1. The CDR3 spans 16 residues. Germline CDR1 SGHRS, CDR2 YFSETQ. V shed 0 bases, J shed 4 bases, and the junction held 8 bases outside the gene matches. The CDR3 DNA is TGCGCCAGCAGCTTGGGGGCAGGGGGCTGGGGCACTGAAGCTTTCTTT. This sequence encodes CASSLGAGGWGTEAFF.

This clone was counted between two and nine times. The chain couples TRBV4-2 to TRBJ1-5; 7 bases fit TRBD1. Germline V gives CDR1 LGHNA, CDR2 YNFKEQ. This CDR3 has 14 residues. After removal of 2 bases from V and 7 bases from J, the junction contained 5 bases not matched to a gene. CDR3 residues: CASSQRQGEQPQHF. The CDR3 DNA follows: TGTGCCAGCAGCCAAAGGCAGGGGGAACAGCCCCAGCATTTT.

This rearrangement joins TRBV18 to TRBJ2-5; a weak D match, TRBD1 (7 bases). CDR3 length: 14 amino acids. Germline CDR1 is KGHSH and CDR2 is LQKENI. V was clipped by 6 bases and J by 5 bases, with 16 bases between them. CDR3 residues: CASSSRQGGETQYF. Written as DNA, the CDR3 is TGTGCCAGCTCTTCCCGACAGGGAGGCGAGACCCAGTACTTC.

This clone was observed a handful of times. The J gene is TRBJ2-2, the V gene TRBV9; D is undetermined. This CDR3 is built from 16 residues. In germline, CDR1 is SGDLS, CDR2 YYNGEE. V lost 0 bases and J 3 bases, leaving 12 bases between the germline ends. The chain's CDR3 is CASSVERGSDTGELFF. Written as DNA, the CDR3 is TGTGCCAGCAGCGTAGAAAGAGGTTCCGACACCGGGGAGCTGTTTTTT.

The chain joins TRBV29-1 to TRBJ2-4, with D perhaps being TRBD1 or TRBD2 (6 bases each). Germline-derived CDR1 and CDR2 are SQVTM and ANQGSEA. This CDR3 is built from 15 residues. V lost 4 bases, J lost 2 bases, and 15 bases lay in between. The CDR3 is CSVAKRGESKNIQYF. The CDR3, as DNA: TGCAGCGTTGCGAAAAGGGGGGAGTCCAAAAACATTCAGTACTTC.

The genes are TRBV6-5 and TRBJ2-1; TRBD1 agrees at 8 bases. Germline lookup yields CDR1 MNHEY and CDR2 SVGAGI. The CDR3 is 15 residues long. With 8 bases clipped from V and 7 bases from J, the junction kept 13 bases outside the gene matches. CDR3 sequence reads: CASRPTGASWNEQFF. In nucleotides, the CDR3 is TGTGCCAGCCGCCCGACAGGGGCTAGCTGGAATGAGCAGTTCTTC.

The CDR3 reads CASSLYEKGVNTEAFF. The CDR3 DNA reads TGTGCCAGCAGCTTATATGAGAAAGGGGTAAACACTGAAGCTTTCTTT. The chain carries TRBV7-8 and TRBJ1-1; maybe TRBD1 (5 bases). Per the germline V gene, CDR1 is SGHVS and CDR2 is FQNEAQ. CDR3 length: 16 amino acids. V lost 2 bases, J lost 2 bases, and 15 bases lay in between. Full variable domain (outside the CDR3, taken from reference TRBV7-8 and TRBJ1-1): GAGVSQSPRYKVAKRGQDVALRCDPISGHVSLFWYQQALGQGPEFLTYFQNEAQLDKSGLPSDRFFAERPEGSVSTLKIQRTQQEDSAVYLCASSLYEKGVNTEAFFGQGTRLTVV.

J is TRBJ2-7 and V is TRBV2, with 7 bases that match TRBD2. The J segment lost 6 bases and the V segment lost 6 bases, leaving 5 bases of the junction unmatched. Germline V gene sequence: CDR1 SNHLY, CDR2 FYNNEI. CDR3 length: 12 residues. CDR3 bases: TGTGCCAGCAGCGGACTAGTTACCGAGCAGTACTTC. Encoded protein: CASSGLVTEQYF.

The chain carries TRBV6-1 and TRBJ1-1, with D possibly being TRBD1 (5 bases). In germline, CDR1 is MNHNS, CDR2 SASEGT. CDR3 length: 13 residues. Deletions cut 5 bases from V and 1 base from J, with 8 bases between. CDR3 loop: CASSPGRNTEAFF. DNA for the CDR3: TGTGCCAGCAGTCCAGGGAGGAACACTGAAGCTTTCTTT.

The gene calls are TRBV28 and TRBJ2-4; D is perhaps TRBD2 (5 bases). The CDR3 spans 15 residues. Germline values: CDR1 MDHEN, CDR2 SYDVKM. V was trimmed by 3 bases and J by 1 base, leaving 10 bases between them. CDR3 protein: CASSLGEWAKNIQYF. The CDR3 region has the DNA TGTGCCAGCAGTTTGGGAGAGTGGGCCAAAAACATTCAGTACTTC.

In the case of this clone: Other DNA sequences within the sample encode an identical CDR3. The CDR3 loop reads CASSVALNTEAFF. In DNA, the CDR3 is TGTGCCAGCAGCGTAGCTCTGAACACTGAAGCTTTCTTT. J is TRBJ1-1 and V is TRBV9; D uncertain. Germline CDR1 and CDR2: SGDLS and YYNGEE. CDR3 length equals 13 residues. With 0 bases removed from V and 0 bases from J, the gap between germline ends came to 3 bases.

In DNA form, the CDR3 reads TGTGCCAGCAGTTTAGGACTAGCGCGGTATACAGATACGCAGTATTTT. Translated, it gives CASSLGLARYTDTQYF. The chain couples TRBV28 to TRBJ2-3; TRBD2 matches at 9 bases. The CDR3 loop spans 16 amino acids. With 2 bases clipped from V and 3 bases from J, the junction kept 6 bases outside the gene matches. The germline V gene encodes CDR1 MDHEN and CDR2 SYDVKM.

In DNA, the CDR3 is TGTGCCAGCAGCCCGCTAGCGGGAACCACCTACAATGAGCAGTTCTTC. The encoded protein is CASSPLAGTTYNEQFF. This rearrangement joins TRBV7-2 to TRBJ2-1; 9 bases agree with TRBD2. Germline CDR1 reads SGHTA; CDR2 reads FQGNSA. CDR3 size: 16 residues. Trimming removed 5 bases from V and 2 bases from J; junction bases left unmatched: 7.

This rearrangement joins TRBV11-3 to TRBJ2-7; D gene unclear. V was cut by 4 bases and J by 2 bases, with 9 bases left in between. Germline V gene sequence: CDR1 SGHNT, CDR2 YENEEA. CDR3 length: 13 residues. The CDR3 spells CASSSYAPYEQYF. The CDR3 bases are TGTGCCAGCAGCTCCTACGCCCCCTACGAGCAGTACTTC.